This TCR beta chain was captured in a study of T cell responses to AZD1222 COVID-19 vaccine. Assay used: immunoSEQ multiplex PCR; TCRdb lists only in-frame clones, some missing. The table has approximately 120,000 clones, about 89% seen once. As regards this clone: Its antigen is unidentified.

Broader study findings: The span of vaccine-associated CD4 TCRs extended across spike, with dominance at 160-218 and 743-854.

Unmatched junction bases numbered 6, after V lost 5 bases and J lost 5 bases. From germline, CDR1 is SGHVS and CDR2 FNYEAQ. The CDR3 is made up of 13 amino acids. The sequence came from an adult in good health. The chain carries TRBV7-6 and TRBJ2-7; 7 bases agree with TRBD2. The material sequenced was peripheral blood, taken on day 0 of MenACWY control vaccination. DNA for the CDR3: TGTGCCAGCAGCGCCGGCGGGAGTAACGAGCAGTACTTC. It is translated as CASSAGGSNEQYF. The whole variable domain, filled in from reference TRBV7-6 and TRBJ2-7, reads GAGVSQSPRYKVTKRGQDVALRCDPISGHVSLYWYRQALGQGPEFLTYFNYEAQQDKSGLPNDRFSAERPEGSISTLTIQRTEQRDSAMYRCASSAGGSNEQYFGPGTRLTVT.